This T cell receptor beta chain was identified in a study of blood T cells in healthy people across ages. General study points: Shifts in expanded clonotypes may have been confounded by donor CMV status, which was unknown. TCR beta diversity was tightly associated with the proportion of naive T cells. Diversity was estimated from one million T cells, and these estimates were considered underestimates.

With respect to this clonotype: Its cognate antigen is unknown.

Through a sample-barcoded 5' primer and a J-beta primer mix, a second PCR was run for about 6 to 11 cycles. Every cDNA molecule bore a tag from a template-switch adaptor containing 12 random nucleotides. TCRdb re-called the 5' RACE reads through MiXCR, storing one row per CDR3 protein. This table has roughly 1.4 million distinct CDR3 sequences, approximately 63% appearing once. The CDR3 has 15 amino acids. CDR1 and CDR2 (germline): SGHTA, FQGNSA. This chain links TRBV7-2 with TRBJ2-4, with a weak D call TRBD1 (5 bases). The DNA end is more similar to TRBJ2-7, so the J call may be wrong. The sequence was collected from a man younger than 30 in good health. Sequences were obtained from blood. CDR3 DNA: TGTGCCAGCAGCTTAGAGTCCGGACAAGCCTACGAGCAGTACTTC. Its protein is CASSLESGQAYEQYF.